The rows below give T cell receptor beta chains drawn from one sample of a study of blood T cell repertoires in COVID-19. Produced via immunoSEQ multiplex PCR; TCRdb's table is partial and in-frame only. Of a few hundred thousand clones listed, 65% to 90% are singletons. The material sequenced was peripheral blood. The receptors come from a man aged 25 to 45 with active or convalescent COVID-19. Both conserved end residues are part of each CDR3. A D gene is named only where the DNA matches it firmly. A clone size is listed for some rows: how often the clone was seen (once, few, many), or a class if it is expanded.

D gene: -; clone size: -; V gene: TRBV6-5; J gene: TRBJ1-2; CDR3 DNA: TGTGCCAGCAGGGTTACAGGGTTCTATGGCTACACCTTC; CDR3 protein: CASRVTGFYGYTF
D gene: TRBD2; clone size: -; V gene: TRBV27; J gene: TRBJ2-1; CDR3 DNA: TGTGCCAGCAGTGAACTGAGCGGGGGTAGTGAGCAGTTCTTC; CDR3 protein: CASSELSGGSEQFF
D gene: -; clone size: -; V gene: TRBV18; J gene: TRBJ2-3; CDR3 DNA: TGTGCCAGCTCACCTCCCCAGGGACTCGCCACAGATACGCAGTATTTT; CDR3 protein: CASSPPQGLATDTQYF
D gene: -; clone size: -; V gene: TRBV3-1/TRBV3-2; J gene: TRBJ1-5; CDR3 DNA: TGTGCCAGCAGCCAGGACAGCCCCGGGAATCAGCCCCAGCATTTT; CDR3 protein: CASSQDSPGNQPQHF
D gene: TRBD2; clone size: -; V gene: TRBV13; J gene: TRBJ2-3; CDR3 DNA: TGTGCCAGCAGCTCCACCGAACTAGCGGGGTCCACAGATACGCAGTATTTT; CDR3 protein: CASSSTELAGSTDTQYF
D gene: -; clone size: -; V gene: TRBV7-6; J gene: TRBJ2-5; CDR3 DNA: TGTGCCAGCAGCTTAGCGCTGGTGTCGATAGGGGCGACCCAGTACTTC; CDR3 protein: CASSLALVSIGATQYF
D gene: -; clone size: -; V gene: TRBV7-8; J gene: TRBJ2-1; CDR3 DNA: TGTGCCAGCAGCTTAGCGGGGCATGAGCAGTTCTTC; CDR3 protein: CASSLAGHEQFF
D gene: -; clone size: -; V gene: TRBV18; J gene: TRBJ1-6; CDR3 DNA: TGTGCCAGCTCACCGACAGGTGGCAATTCACCCCTCCACTTT; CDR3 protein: CASSPTGGNSPLHF
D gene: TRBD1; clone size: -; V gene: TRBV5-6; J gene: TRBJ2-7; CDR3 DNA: TGTGCCAGCACCCCCACTGGGGCAGGGGGCAATTACGAGCAGTACTTC; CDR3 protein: CASTPTGAGGNYEQYF
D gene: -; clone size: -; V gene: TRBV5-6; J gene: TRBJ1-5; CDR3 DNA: TGTGCCAGCAGCTTGTCCCCAGGGGAAGGGGATCAGCCCCAGCATTTT; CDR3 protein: CASSLSPGEGDQPQHF
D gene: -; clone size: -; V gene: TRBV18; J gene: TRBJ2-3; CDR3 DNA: TGTGCCAGCTCACCGCGGGGACCGTCGGTTTACACAGATACGCAGTATTTT; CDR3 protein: CASSPRGPSVYTDTQYF
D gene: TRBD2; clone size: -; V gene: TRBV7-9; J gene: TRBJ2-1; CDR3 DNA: TGTGCCAGCAGCTTTTCGGGGGGGAGCTCCTACAATGAGCAGTTCTTC; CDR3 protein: CASSFSGGSSYNEQFF
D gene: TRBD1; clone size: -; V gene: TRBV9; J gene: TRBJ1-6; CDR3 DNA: TGTGCCAGCAGCCGGGACAGTGTCCTAGGCAATTCACCCCTCCACTTT; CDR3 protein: CASSRDSVLGNSPLHF
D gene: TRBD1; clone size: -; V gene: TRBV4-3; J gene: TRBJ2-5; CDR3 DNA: TGCGCCAGCAGCCAAGTTATAGACAGGGGGGAAGAGACCCAGTACTTC; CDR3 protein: CASSQVIDRGEETQYF
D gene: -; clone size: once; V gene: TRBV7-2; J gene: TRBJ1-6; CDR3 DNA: TGTGCCAGCAGCTTAGTACAGGGAATCGATTCACCCCTCCACTTT; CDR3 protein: CASSLVQGIDSPLHF
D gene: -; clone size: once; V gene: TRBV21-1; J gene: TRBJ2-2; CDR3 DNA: TGTGCCAGCAGCAAAGAGGGACAGGGAAGCACCGGGGAGCTGTTTTTT; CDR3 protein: CASSKEGQGSTGELFF
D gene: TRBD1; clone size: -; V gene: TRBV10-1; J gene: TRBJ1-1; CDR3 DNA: TGCGCCAGCAGTGAGTGTCCAGGGGGCGGGGAACCAGTACCATTGAACACTGAAGCTTTCTTT; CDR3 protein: CASSECPGGGEPVPLNTEAFF
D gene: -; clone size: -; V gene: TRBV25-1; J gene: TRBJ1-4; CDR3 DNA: TGTGCCAGCAGTGACTTCAGTGGGCCGCATAATGAAAAACTGTTTTTT; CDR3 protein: CASSDFSGPHNEKLFF
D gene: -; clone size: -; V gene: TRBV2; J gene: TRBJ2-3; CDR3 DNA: TGTGCCAGCACCCCCAGAGATACGCAGTATTTT; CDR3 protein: CASTPRDTQYF
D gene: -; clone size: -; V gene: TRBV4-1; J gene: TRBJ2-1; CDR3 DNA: TGCGCCAGCAGCCAAGTTGGGGGGGGCCTCTCCTACAATGAGCAGTTCTTC; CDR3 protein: CASSQVGGGLSYNEQFF
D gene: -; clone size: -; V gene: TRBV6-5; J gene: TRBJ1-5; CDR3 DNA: TGTGCCAGCAGTTCCACAGGGTTTCAGCCCCAGCATTTT; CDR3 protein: CASSSTGFQPQHF
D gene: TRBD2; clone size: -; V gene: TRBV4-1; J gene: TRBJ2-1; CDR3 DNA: TGCGCCAGCAGCCAAGAAGGAGCGGGGGGGGCCAATGAGCAGTTCTTC; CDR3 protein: CASSQEGAGGANEQFF
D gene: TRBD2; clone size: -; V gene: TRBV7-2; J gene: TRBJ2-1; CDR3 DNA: TGTGCCAGCAGCTCGACTAGCGGGGGGTTGAATGAGCAGTTCTTC; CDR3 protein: CASSSTSGGLNEQFF
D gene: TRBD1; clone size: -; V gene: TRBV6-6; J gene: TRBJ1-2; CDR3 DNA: TGTGCCAGCATTCAGGACAGGGGTGGGGGCTACACCTTC; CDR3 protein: CASIQDRGGGYTF
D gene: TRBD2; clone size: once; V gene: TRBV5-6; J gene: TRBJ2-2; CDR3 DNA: TGTGCCAGCAGCTTAAGGACGGGGGGCACCGGGGAGCTGTTTTTT; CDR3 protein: CASSLRTGGTGELFF
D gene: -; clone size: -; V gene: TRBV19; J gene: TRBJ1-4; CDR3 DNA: TGTGCCAGTAGTGCCCCCTCAGGGGAAACTAATGAAAAACTGTTTTTT; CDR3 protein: CASSAPSGETNEKLFF
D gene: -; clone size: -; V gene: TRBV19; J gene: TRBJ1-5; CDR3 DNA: TGTGCCAGTAGTATCCGTGACAACAATCAGCCCCAGCATTTT; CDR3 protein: CASSIRDNNQPQHF
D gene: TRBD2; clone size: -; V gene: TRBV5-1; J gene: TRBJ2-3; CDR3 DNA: TGCGCCAGCAGCCCTTCTGGGCGGGGGAACACAAAGCAGTATTTT; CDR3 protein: CASSPSGRGNTKQYF
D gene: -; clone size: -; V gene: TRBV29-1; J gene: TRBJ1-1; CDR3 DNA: TGCAGCGCTACGTTAAACAGGATGAACACTGAAGCTTTCTTT; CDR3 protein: CSATLNRMNTEAFF
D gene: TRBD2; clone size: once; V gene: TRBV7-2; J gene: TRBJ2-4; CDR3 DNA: TGTGCCAGCAGCTTGGGACTAGGCATTCAGTACTTC; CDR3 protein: CASSLGLGIQYF
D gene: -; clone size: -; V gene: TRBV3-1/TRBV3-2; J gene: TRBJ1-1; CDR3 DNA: TGTGCCAGCAGCCAAGAATCAGGTAGATTAGCTTTCTTT; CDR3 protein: CASSQESGRLAFF
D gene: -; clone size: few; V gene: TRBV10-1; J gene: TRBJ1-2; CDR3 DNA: TGCGCCAGCAGTGAGTCGGCAGGCTATGGCTACACCTTC; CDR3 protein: CASSESAGYGYTF
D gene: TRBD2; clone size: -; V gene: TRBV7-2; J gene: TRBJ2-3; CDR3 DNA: TGTGCCAGCAGCTTAGCGACTAGCGGCCTGCGGGATACGCAGTATTTT; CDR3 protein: CASSLATSGLRDTQYF
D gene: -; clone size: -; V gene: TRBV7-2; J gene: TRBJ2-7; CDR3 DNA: TGTGCCAGCAGCTTATTTAGTCGGTACGAGCAGTACTTC; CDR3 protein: CASSLFSRYEQYF
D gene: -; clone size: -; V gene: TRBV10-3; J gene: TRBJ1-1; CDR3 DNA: TGTGCCATCAGTGAGTCGATCTTTGGCAGGGGGAACACTGAAGCTTTCTTT; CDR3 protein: CAISESIFGRGNTEAFF
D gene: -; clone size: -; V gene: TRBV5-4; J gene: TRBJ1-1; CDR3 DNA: TGTGCCAGCTGGGGTACAGGATTGGAAGCTTTCTTT; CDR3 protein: CASWGTGLEAFF
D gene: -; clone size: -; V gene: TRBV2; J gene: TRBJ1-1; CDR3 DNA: TGTGCCAGCAGTGAAGGGGGGGACACTGAAGCTTTCTTT; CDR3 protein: CASSEGGDTEAFF
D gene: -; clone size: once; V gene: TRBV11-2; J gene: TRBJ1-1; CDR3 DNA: TGTGCCAGCAGCTTAACCGGCTCGGGTGTGAACACTGAAGCTTTCTTT; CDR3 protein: CASSLTGSGVNTEAFF
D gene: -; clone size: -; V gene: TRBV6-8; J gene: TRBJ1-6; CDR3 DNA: TGTGCCAGCAGTTATCAATGGGGGGTTATACGATCACCCCTCCACTTT; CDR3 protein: CASSYQWGVIRSPLHF
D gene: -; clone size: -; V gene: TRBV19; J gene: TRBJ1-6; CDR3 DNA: TGTGCCAGTAGTATTCGCGGGGGCACGTATAATTCACCCCTCCACTTT; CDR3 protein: CASSIRGGTYNSPLHF
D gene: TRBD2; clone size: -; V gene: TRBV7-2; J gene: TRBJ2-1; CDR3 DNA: TGTGCCAGCAGCTCTCAACCCGGGAGGCATGAGCAGTTCTTC; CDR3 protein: CASSSQPGRHEQFF
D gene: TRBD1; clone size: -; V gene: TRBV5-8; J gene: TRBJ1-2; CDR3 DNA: TGTGCCAGCAGCTTAGCCGGGACAGGGGTTGGCTACACCTTC; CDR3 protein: CASSLAGTGVGYTF
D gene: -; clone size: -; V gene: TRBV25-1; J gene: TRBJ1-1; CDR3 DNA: TGTGCCAGCAAACTTAGATCGAACACTGAAGCTTTCTTT; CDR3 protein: CASKLRSNTEAFF
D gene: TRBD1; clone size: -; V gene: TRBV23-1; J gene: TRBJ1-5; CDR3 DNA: TGCGCCAGCAGTCAAAGGAGGGGGGGGACAGGGAACTATAGCAATCAGCCCCAGCATTTT; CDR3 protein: CASSQRRGGTGNYSNQPQHF
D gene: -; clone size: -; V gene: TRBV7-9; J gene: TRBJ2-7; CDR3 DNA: TGTGCCAGCAGCTCATACTTAGACTACGAGCAGTACTTC; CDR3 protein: CASSSYLDYEQYF
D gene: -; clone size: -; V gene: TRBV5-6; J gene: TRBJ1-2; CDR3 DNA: TGTGCCAGCAGCTTGTATACATACAGGGTTGTGGGAGGCTACACCTTC; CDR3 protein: CASSLYTYRVVGGYTF
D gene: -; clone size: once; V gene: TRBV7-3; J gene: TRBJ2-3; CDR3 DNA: TGTGCCAGCAGCTTAGGTGGGGCCCCCACAGATACGCAGTATTTT; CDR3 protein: CASSLGGAPTDTQYF
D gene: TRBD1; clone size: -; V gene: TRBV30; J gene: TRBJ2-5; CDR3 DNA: TGTGCCTGGAGTCGGGACAGGTACCAAGAGACCCAGTACTTC; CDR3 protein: CAWSRDRYQETQYF
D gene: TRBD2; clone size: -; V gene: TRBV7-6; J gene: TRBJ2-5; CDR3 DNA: TGTGCCAGCAGCTCCCCGAGAGGCGGGGGGTTGGAGACCCAGTACTTC; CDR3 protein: CASSSPRGGGLETQYF
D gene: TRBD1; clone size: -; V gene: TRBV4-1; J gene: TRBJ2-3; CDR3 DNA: TGCGCCAGCAGCCAAGAGGACAGGCCTAGCACAGATACGCAGTATTTT; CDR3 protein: CASSQEDRPSTDTQYF